Each of the 20 T cell receptor beta chains below was sequenced from the same sample in a study of blood T cell repertoires in COVID-19. Method: immunoSEQ multiplex PCR; TCRdb's copy keeps in-frame clones and lacks some. Among tens of thousands of clones listed, about three quarters were seen once. Sequencing input: peripheral blood. All receptors come from a woman older than 75 with active or convalescent COVID-19.

CDR3 in amino acids: CASGQGTYNSPLHF. In DNA form, the CDR3 reads TGTGCCAGCGGACAGGGAACCTATAATTCACCCCTCCACTTT. The chain is built from TRBV25-1 and TRBJ1-6; 8 nucleotides align to TRBD1. V was pared by 8 bases and J by 2 bases, with 2 bases of the junction left unmatched. CDR1 and CDR2 (germline): MGHDK, SYGVNS. CDR3 length: 14 amino acids.

This clone was detected only once. The chain couples TRBV28 to TRBJ1-2; TRBD1 aligns across 9 bases. There are 14 residues in the CDR3. V was clipped by 7 bases and J by 7 bases; unmatched bases: 10. Germline V gene lookup returns CDR1 MDHEN and CDR2 SYDVKM. The CDR3 loop is CASTPTGGTTGYTF. The CDR3 DNA reads as TGTGCCAGCACCCCGACAGGGGGAACGACTGGCTACACCTTC.

The V gene is TRBV19, the J gene TRBJ2-2, with D tentatively TRBD2 (5 bases). Germline loops: CDR1 LNHDA, CDR2 SQIVND (reference sequence). This CDR3 has 13 residues. The V end lost 5 bases, the J end lost 10 bases, and 14 bases lay between the germline ends. The CDR3 here is CASSPRLPAELFF. The CDR3 DNA follows: TGTGCCAGTAGTCCCCGACTACCGGCGGAGCTGTTTTTT.

The chain employs TRBV7-8 and TRBJ1-6; 8 bases align to TRBD1. V shed 5 bases and J 5 bases; nucleotides not matched to a gene: 8. Per the germline V gene, CDR1 is SGHVS and CDR2 is FQNEAQ. CDR3 length equals 16 residues. DNA of the CDR3: TGTGCCAGCAGCAACTATGGACAGGGAAATAATTCACCCCTCCACTTT. It codes for CASSNYGQGNNSPLHF.

This chain connects TRBV13 to TRBJ2-5, with unresolved D. The CDR3 totals 12 residues. V was clipped by 4 bases and J by 2 bases, with 5 bases between them. Germline V gene data show CDR1 as PRHDT and CDR2 as FYEKMQ (reference sequence). The CDR3 nucleotides are TGTGCCAGCAGCTCGCGACAAGAGACCCAGTACTTC. Protein product: CASSSRQETQYF.

This chain links TRBV4-3 with TRBJ2-3; 14 positions agree with TRBD2. The germline V gene encodes CDR1 LGHNA and CDR2 YSLEER. V lost 4 bases to trimming and J lost 6 bases; unmatched junction nucleotides: 6. The CDR3 spans 16 residues. This CDR3 reads CASSPGTSGGLDTQYF. DNA of the CDR3: TGCGCCAGCAGCCCCGGGACTAGCGGGGGCCTTGATACGCAGTATTTT.

The chain links TRBV5-4 to TRBJ2-1; a weak D match, TRBD2 (6 bases). The CDR3 has 15 amino acids. Deletions cut 0 bases from V and 7 bases from J, with 14 bases between. Germline V lookup: CDR1 SGHNT, CDR2 YYREEE (reference sequence). CDR3 nucleotide sequence: TGTGCCAGCAGCTTGGCGACTAGTAGTTGGAATGAGCAGTTCTTC. It codes for CASSLATSSWNEQFF.

The J gene is TRBJ2-3, the V gene TRBV5-6; tentative D call: TRBD2 (5 bases). CDR3 length equals 14 residues. The germline CDR1 and CDR2 sequences are SGHDT and YYEEEE. Deletions cut 4 bases from V and 5 bases from J, with 14 bases between. The CDR3 DNA follows: TGTGCCAGCAGCCAAGGACTCCGCGGAGATACGCAGTATTTT. Its translation is CASSQGLRGDTQYF.

The rearrangement links TRBV15 to TRBJ2-1, with D unclear. Looked up from germline, CDR1 is LNHNV and CDR2 is YYDKDF (reference sequence). The CDR3 loop spans 11 amino acids. Trimming took 3 bases from V and 8 from J, leaving 5 bases between them. The chain's CDR3 is CATSSLDEQFF. DNA for the CDR3: TGTGCCACCAGCAGCCTAGATGAGCAGTTCTTC.

This chain connects TRBV6-2 or TRBV6-3 to TRBJ2-1, with D perhaps TRBD2 (6 bases). CDR1 is MNHEY, CDR2 SVGEGT, per germline. The CDR3 covers 15 residues. V was cut by 6 bases and J by 7 bases, with 19 bases left in between. DNA of the CDR3: TGTGCCAGCAGCCCTGGGGGTGCGGGAACGAATGAGCAGTTCTTC. Its translation: CASSPGGAGTNEQFF.

This clone has only one observation. J is TRBJ1-2 and V is TRBV29-1; D possibly corresponds to TRBD1 (6 bases). Looked up from germline, CDR1 is SQVTM and CDR2 is ANQGSEA. This CDR3 is 13 amino acids long. V was clipped by 6 bases and J by 0 bases, with 11 bases between them. In nucleotides, the CDR3 is TGCAGCGTAGGACAGACTGCTAACTATGGCTACACCTTC. As protein: CSVGQTANYGYTF.

The chain couples TRBV5-1 to TRBJ2-3; 9 nucleotides line up with TRBD2. Germline assignment: CDR1 SGHRS and CDR2 YFSETQ. The trim removed 0 bases at V and 3 bases at J, leaving 2 bases unmatched. This CDR3 comprises 15 residues. This CDR3 is CASSLVAGDTDTQYF. CDR3 nucleotides: TGCGCCAGCAGCTTGGTAGCGGGGGATACAGATACGCAGTATTTT.

V usage is TRBV10-3 and J usage is TRBJ1-2; D remains unclear. Trimming removed 1 base at V and 4 bases at J, with 7 bases between. There are 13 residues in the CDR3. Germline assignment: CDR1 ENHRY and CDR2 SYGVKD. The CDR3 region has the DNA TGTGCCATCAGTGAGTTAAGACTCTATGGCTACACCTTC. Residues: CAISELRLYGYTF.

The chain employs TRBV10-3 and TRBJ2-1; TRBD2 matches at 14 bases. After removal of 6 bases from V and 2 bases from J, the junction contained 12 bases not matched to a gene. Looked up from germline, CDR1 is ENHRY and CDR2 is SYGVKD. The CDR3 length is 19 residues. The CDR3 spells CAISPTSGGGIAAYNEQFF. CDR3 DNA: TGTGCCATCAGCCCGACTAGCGGGGGGGGGATAGCGGCCTACAATGAGCAGTTCTTC.

This clone was counted a few times. The chain joins TRBV9 to TRBJ2-5; 10 positions match TRBD2. V shed 2 bases and J 5 bases; nucleotides not matched to a gene: 9. CDR3 size: 16 residues. Germline values: CDR1 SGDLS, CDR2 YYNGEE. CDR3 loop: CASSVDSGGMSETQYF. The CDR3 DNA is TGTGCCAGCAGCGTGGATAGCGGGGGGATGTCGGAGACCCAGTACTTC.

V gene TRBV12-3 or TRBV12-4 combines with J gene TRBJ1-2, with D hard to call. This CDR3 contains 13 residues. The V end was cut by 6 bases, the J end by 0 bases, with 8 bases between. The CDR3 region has the DNA TGTGCCAGCAGCCTCGGGTCTAACTATGGCTACACCTTC. It specifies CASSLGSNYGYTF.

The rearrangement uses TRBV7-9 and TRBJ1-4; D is ambiguous. V was cut by 0 bases and J by 0 bases, with 17 bases left in between. The V gene's germline CDR1 is SEHNR and CDR2 FQNEAQ (reference sequence). The CDR3 covers 19 residues. CDR3 nucleotides: TGTGCCAGCAGCTTAGCGCTAAGCGGAGGAAGGGCAACTAATGAAAAACTGTTTTTT. Translation gives CASSLALSGGRATNEKLFF.

The chain combines TRBV9 with TRBJ2-5; 7 positions match TRBD2. Germline values: CDR1 SGDLS, CDR2 YYNGEE. The junction had 6 bases not matched to a gene; V was cut back by 0 bases and J by 4 bases. The CDR3 runs to 15 residues. The CDR3 nucleotides are TGTGCCAGCAGCGTAGGCCTAGCGGACATAGAGACCCAGTACTTC. Translating gives CASSVGLADIETQYF.

The gene calls are TRBV7-3 and TRBJ2-5, with TRBD1 as a possible D gene (6 bases). V gave up 0 bases and J gave up 1 base, with 15 bases separating them. Per germline, CDR1 SGHTA and CDR2 FQGTGA. CDR3 length: 17 residues. CDR3 DNA: TGTGCCAGCAGCTTAACCGGGGCAAGGGGGTTCCAAGAGACCCAGTACTTC. This sequence encodes CASSLTGARGFQETQYF.

The chain links TRBV7-2 to TRBJ1-1; a possible D gene is TRBD1 (6 bases). The CDR3 sequence is 15 residues long. Germline CDR1 reads SGHTA; CDR2 reads FQGNSA. The ends were cut back, 5 bases at V and 4 bases at J, with 17 bases in the middle. CDR3 nucleotides: TGTGCCAGCAGCCGGAGCGGGGGCAGGTCCACTGAAGCTTTCTTT. The encoded protein is CASSRSGGRSTEAFF.